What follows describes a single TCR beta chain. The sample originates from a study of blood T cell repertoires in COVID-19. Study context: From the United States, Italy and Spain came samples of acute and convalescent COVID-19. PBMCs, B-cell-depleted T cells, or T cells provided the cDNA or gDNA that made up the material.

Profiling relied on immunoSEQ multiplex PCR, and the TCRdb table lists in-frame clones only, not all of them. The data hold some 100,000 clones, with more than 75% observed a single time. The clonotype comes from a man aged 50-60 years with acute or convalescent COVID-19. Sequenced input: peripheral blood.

CDR3 in DNA: TGTGCCAGTAGTACCGGACAGGGAAGAAAACAGCCCCAGCATTTT. Protein product: CASSTGQGRKQPQHF. The J gene is TRBJ1-5, the V gene TRBV19, with 8 positions matching TRBD1. The CDR3 is 15 amino acids. After removal of 4 bases from V and 7 bases from J, the junction contained 9 bases not matched to a gene. Germline V gene lookup returns CDR1 LNHDA and CDR2 SQIVND (reference sequence).